Presented here are 28 T cell receptor beta chains from one specimen sequenced in a study of T cell repertoires in cytomegalovirus infection. TCRdb used MiXCR to reprocess the reads, holding one entry per CDR3 protein. The sample consists of about 110,000 distinct CDR3 sequences, 10% of them appearing once. These receptors have no known antigen. Sequenced: PBMCs, sequenced either directly or after in vitro stimulation (not recorded which). These receptors were taken from a human donor in good health (CMV status not recorded). Some clones in this sample may be carry-over from other donors' samples.

This clonotype has a count of ten or more. The chain is built from TRBV27 and TRBJ2-5, with D possibly TRBD2 on 5 matching bases. CDR1 and CDR2 (germline): MNHEY, SMNVEV (reference sequence). The germline V and J ends were trimmed by 3 bases and 2 bases, with 10 bases remaining between them. This CDR3 contains 14 residues. The CDR3 region is CASSFLAGQETQYF. The DNA of the CDR3 is TGTGCCAGCAGTTTCCTAGCAGGACAAGAGACCCAGTACTTC.

This clonotype was counted at least ten times. The rearrangement uses TRBV20-1 and TRBJ1-6; 8 bases agree with TRBD1. Looked up from germline, CDR1 is DFQATT and CDR2 is SNEGSKA (reference sequence). The CDR3 loop spans 15 amino acids. V dropped 2 bases and J dropped 10; count of bases not matched to a gene: 10. The CDR3 nucleotides read TGCAGTGCTAGACCCCCCGGACAGGGCGGATCACCCCTCCACTTT. Protein product: CSARPPGQGGSPLHF.

This clonotype occurred a few times. The chain uses TRBV19 and TRBJ2-5; D gene uncertain. The CDR3 extends over 13 amino acids. Looked up from germline, CDR1 is LNHDA and CDR2 is SQIVND (reference sequence). Trimming took off 7 bases at V and 1 base at J, with 10 bases between the two ends. DNA for the CDR3: TGTGCCAGTAAGGCGGACCCCCAAGAGACCCAGTACTTC. This translates into CASKADPQETQYF.

The sample holds one count of this clonotype. CDR3 loop: CASSHSGSTDTQYF. CDR3 coding DNA: TGTGCCAGCAGCCACTCGGGTAGCACAGATACGCAGTATTTT. The chain couples TRBV3-1 to TRBJ2-3; D gene uncertain. Per the germline V gene, CDR1 is LGHDT and CDR2 is YNNKEL (reference sequence). This CDR3 contains 14 residues. The V gene lost 3 bases and the J gene lost 0 bases, with 7 bases spanning the gap.

This clonotype was observed a few times. The J gene is TRBJ2-1, the V gene TRBV20-1, with TRBD2 identical over 15 bases. V lost 1 base, J lost 9 bases, and 10 bases stayed unmatched. This CDR3 contains 17 residues. Germline CDR1 is DFQATT and CDR2 is SNEGSKA (reference sequence). CDR3 nucleotides: TGCAGTGCTAGAGCCGGACTAGCGGGAGGGCCGAGCGTTGAGCAGTTCTTC. This sequence encodes CSARAGLAGGPSVEQFF.

This clonotype has at least ten counts. The genes are TRBV6-2 or TRBV6-3 and TRBJ1-1; unclear D gene. The CDR3 contains 16 residues. V gave up 5 bases and J gave up 2 bases, with 18 bases separating them. The germline gives CDR1 MNHEY, CDR2 SVGEGT. CDR3 loop: CASSNPARTKNTEAFF. Here the CDR3 DNA reads TGTGCCAGCAGTAACCCAGCCCGGACGAAAAACACTGAAGCTTTCTTT.

This clonotype was recorded many times. V usage is TRBV4-1 and J usage is TRBJ2-5, with 12 bases aligning to TRBD2. The CDR3 consists of 19 residues. CDR1 and CDR2 (germline): MGHRA, YSYEKL. The V and J ends lost 0 bases and 1 base, in that order; junction bases with no gene match: 9. The DNA of the CDR3 is TGCGCCAGCAGCCAAGAACGGGCTAGCGGGAGGGCCCTCCAAGAGACCCAGTACTTC. It is translated as CASSQERASGRALQETQYF.

This clonotype was found many times. The V call is TRBV18, the J call TRBJ1-3; TRBD1 is a possible D gene (6 bases). CDR1 and CDR2 (germline): KGHSH, LQKENI. V was shortened by 1 base and J by 1 base, with 20 bases between the two germline ends. The CDR3 consists of 19 residues. CDR3 in amino acids: CASSPLAPRDIGSGNTIYF. CDR3 bases: TGTGCCAGCTCACCACTTGCCCCCCGGGACATCGGATCTGGAAACACCATATATTTT. The full variable domain, completed using reference TRBV18 and TRBJ1-3, is NAGVMQNPRHLVRRRGQEARLRCSPMKGHSHVYWYRQLPEEGLKFMVYLQKENIIDESGMPKERFSAEFPKEGPSILRIQQVVRGDSAAYFCASSPLAPRDIGSGNTIYFGEGSWLTVV.

The chain recombines TRBV11-2 with TRBJ1-1; D uncertain. CDR3 length: 14 amino acids. The V gene lost 2 bases and the J gene lost 6 bases, with 13 bases spanning the gap. Germline CDR1 is SGHAT and CDR2 is FQNNGV. The chain's CDR3 is CASSLTVYIPEAFF. Written as DNA, the CDR3 is TGTGCCAGCAGCTTAACGGTTTATATCCCTGAAGCTTTCTTT.

This clonotype was counted at least ten times. The chain carries TRBV5-4 and TRBJ2-2, with D hard to call. Between the trimmed V and J ends, which lost 9 bases and 5 bases, there was a span of 8 bases. This CDR3 is built from 11 residues. The germline V gene has CDR1 SGHNT and CDR2 YYREEE (reference sequence). The CDR3 nucleotides read TGTGCCATCACACGTACCGGGGAGCTGTTTTTT. Translating it yields CAITRTGELFF. The full variable domain, in which reference TRBV5-4 and TRBJ2-2 provide the parts outside the CDR3, is ETGVTQSPTHLIKTRGQQVTLRCSSQSGHNTVSWYQQALGQGPQFIFQYYREEENGRGNFPPRFSGLQFPNYSSELNVNALELDDSALYLCAITRTGELFFGEGSRLTVL.

This clonotype was detected ten times or more. The chain combines TRBV28 with TRBJ2-4; D might be TRBD1 or TRBD2, each matching 5 bases. CDR3 length: 16 amino acids. Trimming left V 6 bases short and J 3 bases short, with 18 bases between. Germline CDR1 is MDHEN and CDR2 is SYDVKM. The CDR3 region has the DNA TGTGCCAGCAGCCACATGGGGGATTCAGTCAAAAACATTCAGTACTTC. Its protein product is CASSHMGDSVKNIQYF.

This clonotype has at least ten counts. This chain links TRBV2 with TRBJ2-7; D gene ambiguous. The CDR3 has 10 residues. CDR1 is SNHLY and CDR2 is FYNNEI in the germline V gene. The ends were cut back, 2 bases at V and 5 bases at J, with 1 base in the middle. In nucleotides, the CDR3 is TGTGCCAGCAGTGAAAACGAGCAGTACGTC. Protein: CASSENEQYV.

This clonotype was seen many times. The chain combines TRBV7-9 with TRBJ1-2; D gene uncertain. Germline V gene sequence: CDR1 SEHNR, CDR2 FQNEAQ (reference sequence). The CDR3 is made up of 13 amino acids. With 2 bases removed from V and 4 bases from J, the gap between germline ends came to 8 bases. The CDR3 protein is CASSLLAAYGYTF. CDR3 bases: TGTGCCAGCAGCTTATTAGCAGCCTATGGCTACACCTTC.

The V and J genes are TRBV19 and TRBJ2-1; D possibly corresponds to TRBD2 (5 bases). The germline V gene encodes CDR1 LNHDA and CDR2 SQIVND (reference sequence). V lost 7 bases, J lost 2 bases, and 12 bases lay in between. The CDR3 contains 14 residues. In DNA form, the CDR3 reads TGTGCCAGTACCCAGGAGGTCACCTACAATGAGCAGTTCTTC. Translating it yields CASTQEVTYNEQFF.

This clonotype came up a few times. An end of the junction differs from the germline gene, which may be a read error. V gene TRBV4-1 combines with J gene TRBJ2-7; D might be TRBD2 (6 bases). The CDR3 extends over 14 amino acids. Germline V gene lookup returns CDR1 MGHRA and CDR2 YSYEKL. CDR3 loop: CASSQGGVSYEQYF. The CDR3 DNA is TGTGCCAGCAGCCAAGGCGGGGTCTCCTACGAGCAGTACTTC.

The table lists this clonotype with many counts. This sequence joins TRBV11-3 and TRBJ2-3; D remains unclear. V lost 4 bases to trimming and J lost 4 bases, with 6 bases between them. Germline lookup yields CDR1 SGHNT and CDR2 YENEEA. The CDR3 loop spans 12 amino acids. CDR3 sequence (DNA): TGTGCCAGCAGCTCGTCCTCAGATACGCAGTATTTT. Protein product: CASSSSSDTQYF.

The chain couples TRBV11-2 to TRBJ2-2; 10 bases fit TRBD1. In germline, CDR1 is SGHAT, CDR2 FQNNGV. The CDR3 spans 14 residues. V was pared by 4 bases and J by 7 bases, with 3 bases of the junction left unmatched. This chain's CDR3 is CASSWDRGGGELFF. The CDR3 DNA reads TGTGCCAGCAGCTGGGACAGGGGAGGCGGGGAGCTGTTTTTT.

This clonotype was recorded many times. This chain uses TRBV7-2 with TRBJ1-5, with 8 bases identical to TRBD1. The CDR3 spans 15 residues. With V trimmed by 1 base and J by 3 bases, 2 bases remained unmatched. The V gene's germline CDR1 is SGHTA and CDR2 FQGNSA. The CDR3, as DNA: TGTGCCAGCAGCTTAGAGGGACAGGCCAATCAGCCCCAGCATTTT. Protein sequence: CASSLEGQANQPQHF.

The V gene is TRBV6-6, the J gene TRBJ2-5; D gene unclear. Per germline, CDR1 MNHNY and CDR2 SVGAGI (reference sequence). The CDR3 covers 13 residues. The germline V and J ends were trimmed by 6 bases and 2 bases, with 10 bases remaining between them. CDR3 bases: TGTGCCAGCAGGCGTGTGGGACAAGAGACCCAGTACTTC. It specifies CASRRVGQETQYF.

This clonotype came up a few times. The chain links TRBV18 to TRBJ1-1; 8 bases align to TRBD1. Germline CDR1 is KGHSH and CDR2 is LQKENI. The CDR3 is 15 amino acids. Trimming cost V 2 bases and J 2 bases; bases outside gene matches: 4. The CDR3 DNA reads TGTGCCAGCTCACCAGGAGGACAGGGCAACACTGAAGCTTTCTTT. Translated, it gives CASSPGGQGNTEAFF.

This clonotype was counted many times. The chain joins TRBV7-9 to TRBJ1-3; D is perhaps TRBD1 (6 bases). V was shortened by 5 bases and J by 2 bases, with 13 bases between the two germline ends. Germline V gives CDR1 SEHNR, CDR2 FQNEAQ (reference sequence). The length of the CDR3 is 15 residues. The CDR3 DNA sequence: TGTGCCAGCAGCCTTTCAAACAGGGCTGGAAACACCATATATTTT. This encodes CASSLSNRAGNTIYF.

The rearrangement uses TRBV20-1 and TRBJ1-2; D gene uncertain. Germline CDR1 is DFQATT and CDR2 is SNEGSKA (reference sequence). Trimming took off 1 base at V and 2 bases at J, with 11 bases between the two ends. This CDR3 region has 14 residues. DNA for the CDR3: TGCAGTGCTAGAGTGGAGATGGGGAACTATGGCTACACCTTC. Protein sequence: CSARVEMGNYGYTF.

The CDR3 nucleotides are TGTGCCAGCAGCCCCGACAGGGTTGGCTACACCTTC. It yields the protein CASSPDRVGYTF. V is TRBV7-2 and J is TRBJ1-2; 7 bases match TRBD1. The CDR3 is made up of 12 amino acids. Trimming cost V 5 bases and J 7 bases; bases outside gene matches: 4. Looked up from germline, CDR1 is SGHTA and CDR2 is FQGNSA.

The J gene is TRBJ2-1, the V gene TRBV11-2; D ambiguous. CDR3 length: 11 residues. Germline V gives CDR1 SGHAT, CDR2 FQNNGV. V dropped 5 bases and J dropped 9 bases, with 8 bases sitting between them. For the CDR3, the DNA is TGTGCCAGCAGCAGATACGGTGAGCAGTTCTTC. Translation gives CASSRYGEQFF.

This clonotype was found many times. The chain is built from TRBV30 and TRBJ2-6; 11 nucleotides line up with TRBD2. Germline CDR1 reads GTSNPN; CDR2 reads SVGIG (reference sequence). The CDR3 totals 16 residues. With 5 bases clipped from V and 2 bases from J, the junction kept 5 bases outside the gene matches. CDR3 bases: TGTGCCTGGGCACTAGCGGGAGTCCCTGGGGCCAACGTCCTGACTTTC. It codes for CAWALAGVPGANVLTF.

In regard to this clonotype: Being one base from a much bigger clone, this may be a read error. The chain uses TRBV6-6 and TRBJ2-7, with D possibly being TRBD1 or TRBD2 (6 bases each). V was pared by 5 bases and J by 2 bases, with 13 bases between. The length of the CDR3 is 14 residues. Germline loops: CDR1 MNHNY, CDR2 SVGAGI (reference sequence). CDR3 coding DNA: TGTGCCAGCAGTGAGAGGGGGGCCACCTACGAGCAGTACTTC. Protein: CASSERGATYEQYF.

The rearrangement links TRBV5-6 to TRBJ1-1, with 9 bases that match TRBD1. This CDR3 is 17 amino acids long. V was clipped by 4 bases and J by 1 base; unmatched bases: 11. The germline V gene encodes CDR1 SGHDT and CDR2 YYEEEE. The CDR3 DNA reads TGTGCCAGCAGCACCACCGGGACAGGGTTGAGGAACACTGAAGCTTTCTTT. Amino acids: CASSTTGTGLRNTEAFF.

This clonotype was counted between two and nine times. The chain employs TRBV12-5 and TRBJ1-5; the D is unclear. Trimming pared 6 bases from V and 3 bases from J, leaving 12 bases between. CDR1 is LGHNT and CDR2 is FRNRAP in the germline V gene. The CDR3 runs 14 residues. The CDR3 region has the DNA TGTGCTAGTGGAATAGGGTCGTCCAATCAGCCCCAGCATTTT. Translating gives CASGIGSSNQPQHF.